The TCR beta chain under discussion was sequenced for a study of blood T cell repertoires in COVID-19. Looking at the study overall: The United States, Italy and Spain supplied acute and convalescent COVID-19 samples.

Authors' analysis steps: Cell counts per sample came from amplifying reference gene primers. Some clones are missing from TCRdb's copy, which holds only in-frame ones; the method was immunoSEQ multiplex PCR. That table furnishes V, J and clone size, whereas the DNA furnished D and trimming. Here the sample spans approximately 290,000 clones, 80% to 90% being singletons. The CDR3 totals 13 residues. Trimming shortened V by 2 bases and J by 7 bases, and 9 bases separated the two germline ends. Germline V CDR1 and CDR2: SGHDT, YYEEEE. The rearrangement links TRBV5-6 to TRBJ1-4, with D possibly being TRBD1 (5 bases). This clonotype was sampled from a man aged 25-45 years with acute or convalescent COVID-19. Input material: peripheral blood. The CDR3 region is CASSFLDSEKLFF. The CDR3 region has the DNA TGTGCCAGCAGCTTTCTTGACAGTGAAAAACTGTTTTTT.